These T cell receptor beta chains were read from a single sample in a study of Graves' ophthalmopathy and Graves' hyperthyroidism. In TCRdb, the multiplex PCR reads were re-called with MiXCR into one record per CDR3 protein. The table includes almost 750,000 distinct CDR3 sequences, roughly 40% detected once. Specimen: peripheral blood. All receptors derive from an adult man with Graves' ophthalmopathy. Each CDR3 is given with its conserved first and last residue. Each record gives: CDR3 protein, clone size, J gene, V gene. Part of the rows lack a size; the others show once, few, many or a class for expanded clones.

CASSKTPAGASSYEQYF	NA	TRBJ2-7	TRBV5-1
CASSQSTGGEELFF	NA	TRBJ2-2	TRBV7-6
CATSQGVTDTQYF	NA	TRBJ2-3	TRBV7-8
CASSQEAGGPIETQYF	many	TRBJ2-5	TRBV14
CASSFWPKSGTGGSPLHF	NA	TRBJ1-6	TRBV11-2
CASKSGTEAFF	NA	TRBJ1-1	TRBV2
CASSEGRKTNTEAFF	many	TRBJ1-1	TRBV2
CASSPRPAEPHQDGYTF	NA	TRBJ1-2	TRBV7-2
CSVEGRGGETEAFF	NA	TRBJ1-1	TRBV29-1
CASSLARDRPGAFF	few	TRBJ1-1	TRBV4-1
CASSGQDQETQYF	NA	TRBJ2-5	TRBV7-9